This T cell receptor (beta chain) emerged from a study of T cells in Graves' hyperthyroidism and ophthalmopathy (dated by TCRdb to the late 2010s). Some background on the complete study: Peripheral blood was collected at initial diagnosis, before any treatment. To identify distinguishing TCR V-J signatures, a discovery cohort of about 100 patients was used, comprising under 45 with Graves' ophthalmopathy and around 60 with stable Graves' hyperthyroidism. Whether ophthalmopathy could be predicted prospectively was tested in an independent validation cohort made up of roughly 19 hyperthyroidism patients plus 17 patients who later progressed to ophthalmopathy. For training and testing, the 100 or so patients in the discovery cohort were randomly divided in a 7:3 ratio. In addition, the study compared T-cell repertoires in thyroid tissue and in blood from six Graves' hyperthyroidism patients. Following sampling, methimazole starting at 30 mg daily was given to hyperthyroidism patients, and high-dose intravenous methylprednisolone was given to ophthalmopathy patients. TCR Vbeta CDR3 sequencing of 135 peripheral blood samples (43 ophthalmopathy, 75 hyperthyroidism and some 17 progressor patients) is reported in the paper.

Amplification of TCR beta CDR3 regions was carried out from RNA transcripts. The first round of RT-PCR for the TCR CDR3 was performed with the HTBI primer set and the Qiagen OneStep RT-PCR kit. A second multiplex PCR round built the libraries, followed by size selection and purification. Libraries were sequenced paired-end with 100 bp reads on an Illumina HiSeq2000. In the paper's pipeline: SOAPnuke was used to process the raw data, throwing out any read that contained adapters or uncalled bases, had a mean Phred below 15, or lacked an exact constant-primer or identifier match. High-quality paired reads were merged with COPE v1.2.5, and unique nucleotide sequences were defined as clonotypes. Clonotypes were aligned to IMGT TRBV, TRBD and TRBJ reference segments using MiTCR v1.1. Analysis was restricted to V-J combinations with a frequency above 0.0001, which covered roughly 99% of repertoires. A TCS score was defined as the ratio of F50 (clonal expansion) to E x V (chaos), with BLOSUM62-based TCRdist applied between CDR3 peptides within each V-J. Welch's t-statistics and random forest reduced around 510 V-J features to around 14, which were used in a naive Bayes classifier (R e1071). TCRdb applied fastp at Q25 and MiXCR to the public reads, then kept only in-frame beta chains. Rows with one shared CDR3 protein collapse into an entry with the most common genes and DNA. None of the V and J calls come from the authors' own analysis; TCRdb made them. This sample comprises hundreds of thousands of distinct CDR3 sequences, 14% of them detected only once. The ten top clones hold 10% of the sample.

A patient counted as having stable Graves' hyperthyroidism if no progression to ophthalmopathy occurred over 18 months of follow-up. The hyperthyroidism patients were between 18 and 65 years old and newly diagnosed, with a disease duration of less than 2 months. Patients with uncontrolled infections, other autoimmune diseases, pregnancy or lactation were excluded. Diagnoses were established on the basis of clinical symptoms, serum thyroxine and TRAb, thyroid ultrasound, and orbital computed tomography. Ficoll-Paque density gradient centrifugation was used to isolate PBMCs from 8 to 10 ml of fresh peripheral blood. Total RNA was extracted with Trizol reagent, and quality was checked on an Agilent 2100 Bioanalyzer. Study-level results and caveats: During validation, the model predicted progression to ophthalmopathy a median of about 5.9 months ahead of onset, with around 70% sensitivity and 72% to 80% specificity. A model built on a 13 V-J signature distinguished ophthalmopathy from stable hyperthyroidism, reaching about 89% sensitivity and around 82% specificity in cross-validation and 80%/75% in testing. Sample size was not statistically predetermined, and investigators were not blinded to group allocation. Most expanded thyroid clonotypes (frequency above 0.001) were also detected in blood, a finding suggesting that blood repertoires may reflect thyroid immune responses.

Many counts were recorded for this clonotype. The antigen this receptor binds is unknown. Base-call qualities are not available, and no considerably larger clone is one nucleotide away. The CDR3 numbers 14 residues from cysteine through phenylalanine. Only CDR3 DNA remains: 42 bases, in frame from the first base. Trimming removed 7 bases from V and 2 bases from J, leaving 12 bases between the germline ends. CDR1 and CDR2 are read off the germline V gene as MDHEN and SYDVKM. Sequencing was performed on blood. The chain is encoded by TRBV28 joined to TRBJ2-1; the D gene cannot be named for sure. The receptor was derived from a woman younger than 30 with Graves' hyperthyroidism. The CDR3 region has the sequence CASNSKAAYNEQFF. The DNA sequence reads TGTGCCAGCAACTCTAAAGCCGCCTACAATGAGCAGTTCTTC. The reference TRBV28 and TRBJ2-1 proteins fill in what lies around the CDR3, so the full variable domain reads DVKVTQSSRYLVKRTGEKVFLECVQDMDHENMFWYRQDPGLGLRLIYFSYDVKMKEKGDIPEGYSVSREKKERFSLILESASTNQTSMYLCASNSKAAYNEQFFGPGTRLTVL.